These 9 T cell receptor beta chains were sequenced from one sample in a study of read filtering for tumor transcriptome and immune sequencing. From roughly 390 ng of RNA, a library with molecular barcoded alpha/delta and beta/gamma adaptors was made. TCRdb processed the reads anew with MiXCR; each CDR3 protein has one entry. Seen here are over 50,000 distinct CDR3 sequences, approximately 19% observed once, and the top ten hold roughly an eighth. The sequenced sample consisted of a population of CD138-negative cells sorted from bone marrow. These receptors came from a donor at least 40 years old with multiple myeloma.

This clonotype was seen ten or more times. V usage is TRBV3-1 and J usage is TRBJ2-2, with D perhaps TRBD1 (5 bases). V was cut by 0 bases and J by 0 bases, with 11 bases left in between. The CDR3 is 17 residues long. The V gene's germline CDR1 is LGHDT and CDR2 YNNKEL (reference sequence). DNA of the CDR3: TGTGCCAGCAGCCAAGATCTGGGGCTTGCGAACACCGGGGAGCTGTTTTTT. Amino acids: CASSQDLGLANTGELFF.

The chain links TRBV7-9 to TRBJ2-6; D gene unclear. The CDR3 runs 14 residues. CDR1 is SEHNR, CDR2 FQNEAQ, per germline (reference sequence). Deletions cut 8 bases from V and 0 bases from J, with 8 bases between. The CDR3: CASGLGSGANVLTF. CDR3 DNA: TGTGCCAGCGGCCTAGGCTCTGGGGCCAACGTCCTGACTTTC.

In its sample, this clonotype was seen many times. The genes are TRBV9 and TRBJ2-3; 10 bases are shared with TRBD2. The CDR3 is made up of 15 amino acids. V gave up 2 bases and J gave up 6 bases; unmatched junction bases: 6. Germline CDR1 and CDR2: SGDLS and YYNGEE. The CDR3 region is CASSVSGRFEDTQYF. The DNA for the CDR3 is TGTGCCAGCAGCGTTAGCGGGAGGTTTGAGGATACGCAGTATTTT.

This clonotype has more than one count but fewer than ten. As DNA, the CDR3 is TGTGCCTGGACCACAGGGTTCGAGGGTCAGCCCCAGCATTTT. Translating it yields CAWTTGFEGQPQHF. This chain links TRBV30 with TRBJ1-5; TRBD1 might be the D (6 bases). Germline-derived CDR1 and CDR2 are GTSNPN and SVGIG (reference sequence). Trimming pared 4 bases from V and 6 bases from J, leaving 16 bases between. The CDR3 has 14 residues.

Only a few counts were recorded for this clonotype. The V gene is TRBV20-1, the J gene TRBJ2-3; D not certain. Germline V gene data show CDR1 as DFQATT and CDR2 as SNEGSKA (reference sequence). The V and J ends lost 0 bases and 0 bases respectively, with 16 bases between them. The CDR3 sequence is 17 residues long. The CDR3, as DNA: TGCAGTGCTAGAGATTTAGGGTCGGATCGTAGCACAGATACGCAGTATTTT. Its translation: CSARDLGSDRSTDTQYF.

At least ten counts were recorded for this clonotype. The V gene is TRBV5-1, the J gene TRBJ2-1; TRBD2 aligns across 11 bases. The CDR3 is 18 amino acids. Germline V gives CDR1 SGHRS, CDR2 YFSETQ. V lost 2 bases to trimming and J lost 5 bases; unmatched junction nucleotides: 12. The CDR3 sequence is CASSFSLTSGKGHNEQFF. The CDR3 bases are TGCGCCAGCAGCTTTTCTCTGACTAGCGGGAAGGGACACAATGAGCAGTTCTTC.

This clonotype was observed a handful of times. V and J are TRBV12-3 or TRBV12-4 and TRBJ2-2; the D is unclear. The CDR3 loop spans 14 amino acids. V shed 6 bases and J shed 3 bases, with 11 bases lying between them. The CDR3 loop is CASSPSRYTGELFF. The CDR3 nucleotides read TGTGCCAGCAGCCCCTCGAGGTACACCGGGGAGCTGTTTTTT.

Note on this clonotype: The germline gene is not matched at one end of the junction; a read error may be the cause. V gene TRBV20-1 combines with J gene TRBJ2-2; a weak D match, TRBD2 (6 bases). CDR1 is DFQATT, CDR2 SNEGSKA, per germline (reference sequence). The CDR3 loop spans 14 amino acids. CDR3 loop: CSASTLRWTGGLFF. The CDR3 coding sequence is TGCAGTGCTAGTACTCTTCGATGGACCGGGGGGCTGTTTTTT.

This clonotype was counted many times. The chain recombines TRBV29-1 with TRBJ2-1, with D perhaps TRBD2 (6 bases). V shed 5 bases and J shed 4 bases, with 12 bases lying between them. CDR1 is SQVTM, CDR2 ANQGSEA, per germline. The CDR3 is made up of 13 amino acids. The CDR3 nucleotides are TGCAGCGTTACACCGGGAGCTTACAATGAGCAGTTCTTC. Protein product: CSVTPGAYNEQFF.